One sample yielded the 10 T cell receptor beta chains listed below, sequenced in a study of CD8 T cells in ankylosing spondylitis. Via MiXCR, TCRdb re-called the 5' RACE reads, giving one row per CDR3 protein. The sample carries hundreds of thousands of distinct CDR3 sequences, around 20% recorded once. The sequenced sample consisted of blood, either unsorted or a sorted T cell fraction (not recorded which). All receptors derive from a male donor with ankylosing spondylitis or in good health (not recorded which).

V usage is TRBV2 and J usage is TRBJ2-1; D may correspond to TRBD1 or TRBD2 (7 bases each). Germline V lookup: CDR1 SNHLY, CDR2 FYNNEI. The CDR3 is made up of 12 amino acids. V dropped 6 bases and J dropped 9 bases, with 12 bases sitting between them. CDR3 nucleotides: TGTGCCAGCAGGACAGGGAGGGTTGAGCAGTTCTTC. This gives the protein CASRTGRVEQFF.

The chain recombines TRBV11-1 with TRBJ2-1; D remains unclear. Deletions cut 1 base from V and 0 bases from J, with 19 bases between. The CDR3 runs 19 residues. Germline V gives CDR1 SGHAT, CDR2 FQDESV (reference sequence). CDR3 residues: CASSLVSLLSFASYNEQFF. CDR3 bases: TGTGCCAGCAGCTTAGTGTCCTTACTCTCATTTGCCTCCTACAATGAGCAGTTCTTC.

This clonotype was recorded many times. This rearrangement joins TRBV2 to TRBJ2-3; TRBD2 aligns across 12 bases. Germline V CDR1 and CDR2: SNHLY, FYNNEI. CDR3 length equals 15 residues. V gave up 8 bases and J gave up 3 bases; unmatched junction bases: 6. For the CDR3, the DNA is TGTGCCAGCCGGCCGACTAGCGGGAGAACAGATACGCAGTATTTT. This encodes CASRPTSGRTDTQYF.

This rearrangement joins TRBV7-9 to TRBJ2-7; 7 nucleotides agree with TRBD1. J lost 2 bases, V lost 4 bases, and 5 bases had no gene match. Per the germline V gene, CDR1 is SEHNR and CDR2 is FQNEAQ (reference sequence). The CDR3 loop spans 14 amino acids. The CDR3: CASSSWDRPYEQYV. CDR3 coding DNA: TGTGCCAGCAGCTCATGGGACAGACCCTACGAGCAGTACGTC.

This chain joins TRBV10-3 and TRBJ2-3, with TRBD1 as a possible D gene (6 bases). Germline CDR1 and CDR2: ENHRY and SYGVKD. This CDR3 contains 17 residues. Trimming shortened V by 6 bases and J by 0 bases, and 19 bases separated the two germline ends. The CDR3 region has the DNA TGTGCCATCAGCCCCCGACAGGCAGATTCTAGCACAGATACGCAGTATTTT. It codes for CAISPRQADSSTDTQYF.

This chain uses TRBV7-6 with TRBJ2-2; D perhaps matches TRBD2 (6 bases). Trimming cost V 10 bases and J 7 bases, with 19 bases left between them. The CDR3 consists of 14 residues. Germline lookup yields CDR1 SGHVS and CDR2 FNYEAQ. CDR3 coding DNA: TGTGCCACCTCGGAGGGGCAGGGTAACGGGGAGCTGTTTTTT. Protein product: CATSEGQGNGELFF.

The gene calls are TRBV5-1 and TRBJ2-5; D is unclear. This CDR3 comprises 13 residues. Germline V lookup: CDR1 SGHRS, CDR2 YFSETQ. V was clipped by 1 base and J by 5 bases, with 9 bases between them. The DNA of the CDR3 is TGCGCCAGCAGCTTGTATATTCCGGAGACCCAGTACTTC. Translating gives CASSLYIPETQYF.

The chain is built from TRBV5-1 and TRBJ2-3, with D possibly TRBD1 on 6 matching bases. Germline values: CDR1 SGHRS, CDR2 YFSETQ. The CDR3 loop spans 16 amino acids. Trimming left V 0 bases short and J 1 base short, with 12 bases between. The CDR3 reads CASSLGGQAGTDTQYF. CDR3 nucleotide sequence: TGCGCCAGCAGCTTGGGGGGACAAGCCGGCACAGATACGCAGTATTTT.

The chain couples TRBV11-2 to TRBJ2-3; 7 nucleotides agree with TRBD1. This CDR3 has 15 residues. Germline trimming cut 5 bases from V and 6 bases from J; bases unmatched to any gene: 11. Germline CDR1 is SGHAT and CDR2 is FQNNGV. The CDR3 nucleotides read TGTGCCAGCAGCCAAACCGGACAGGATCGGGATACGCAGTATTTT. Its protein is CASSQTGQDRDTQYF. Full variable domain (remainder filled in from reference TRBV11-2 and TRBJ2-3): EAGVAQSPRYKIIEKRQSVAFWCNPISGHATLYWYQQILGQGPKLLIQFQNNGVVDDSQLPKDRFSAERLKGVDSTLKIQPAKLEDSAVYLCASSQTGQDRDTQYFGPGTRLTVL.

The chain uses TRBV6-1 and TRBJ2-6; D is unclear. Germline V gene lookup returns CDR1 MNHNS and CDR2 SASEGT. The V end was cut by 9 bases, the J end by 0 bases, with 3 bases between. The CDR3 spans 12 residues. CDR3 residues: CASDSGANVLTF. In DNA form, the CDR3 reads TGTGCCAGTGACTCTGGGGCCAACGTCCTGACTTTC.